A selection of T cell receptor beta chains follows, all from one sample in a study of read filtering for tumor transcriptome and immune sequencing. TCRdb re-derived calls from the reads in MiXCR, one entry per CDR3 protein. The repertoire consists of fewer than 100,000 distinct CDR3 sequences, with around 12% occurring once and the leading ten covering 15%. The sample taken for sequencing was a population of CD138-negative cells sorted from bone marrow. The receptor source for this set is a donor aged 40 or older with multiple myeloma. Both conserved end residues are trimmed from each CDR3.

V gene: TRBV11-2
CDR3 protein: ASSPIAKNIQY

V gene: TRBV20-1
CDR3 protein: SASGGYEQY

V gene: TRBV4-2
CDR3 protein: ASSQWGGAGETQY

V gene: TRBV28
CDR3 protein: ASSLFAGSEETQY

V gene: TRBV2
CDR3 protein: ASSSERTDTQY

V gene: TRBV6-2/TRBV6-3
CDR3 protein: ASGVGNQPQH

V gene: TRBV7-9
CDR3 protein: ATTGLVAHNEQF

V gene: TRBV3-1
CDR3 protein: ASSHGGGELF

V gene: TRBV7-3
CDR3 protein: ASSQRDRSIQY

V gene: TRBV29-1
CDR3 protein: SVGQRGAAETQY

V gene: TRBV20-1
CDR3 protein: SASKGDPMNTEAF

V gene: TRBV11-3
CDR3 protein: ACSLVGTSGRHEQF

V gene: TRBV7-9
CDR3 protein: ASSALQGFQAF

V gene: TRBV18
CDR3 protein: ASSPDWTGYEQY

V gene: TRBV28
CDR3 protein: ASRLTDRYGYT

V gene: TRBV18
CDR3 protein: ASSPAERMPYEKLF

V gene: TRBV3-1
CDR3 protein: ASSQGSFSYNEQF

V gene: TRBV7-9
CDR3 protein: ASSTRLGTDTQY

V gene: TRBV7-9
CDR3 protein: ASSPLSYEQY

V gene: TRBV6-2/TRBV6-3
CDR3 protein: ATQGPAKNIQY

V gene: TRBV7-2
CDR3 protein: ASSSRTGVNEQF

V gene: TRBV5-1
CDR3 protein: ASSARQGSKNTEAF

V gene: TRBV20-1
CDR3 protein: SARESGPLGQY

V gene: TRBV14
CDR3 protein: ASSQDIGGNKPY

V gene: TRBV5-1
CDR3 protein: ASSQTSGRSPGTQY

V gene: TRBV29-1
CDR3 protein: SVVTVNTEAF

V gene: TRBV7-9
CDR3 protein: ASSLVQHTDTQY

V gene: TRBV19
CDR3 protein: ASSNPAGEQY

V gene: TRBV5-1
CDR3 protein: ASREQADTGELF

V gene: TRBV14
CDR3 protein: ASSQAGGGVAGELF